Listed here is a single TCR beta chain. Its antigen remains unknown. These data are taken from a study of cytomegalovirus exposure and HLA in healthy donors. Findings of the study overall: The authors later found most CMV-associated TCR beta chains appeared HLA-restricted.

This CDR3 has 17 residues. Germline CDR1 reads SGHRS; CDR2 reads YFSETQ. V was clipped by 4 bases and J by 3 bases; unmatched bases: 9. Researchers ran the PCR with 60 Vbeta and 13 Jbeta primers. The method was immunoSEQ multiplex PCR; TCRdb's version includes in-frame clones alone and lacks a portion of them. The table records about 160,000 clones, around 85% of them present only once. The genes are TRBV5-1 and TRBJ1-5; 11 bases agree with TRBD1. Sequenced input: PBMCs. This receptor was obtained from a woman in her thirties in good health and CMV-seronegative. The CDR3 coding sequence is TGCGCCAGCAGCCCAGGACAGGGGGCGACGACCAATCAGCCCCAGCATTTT. The encoded protein is CASSPGQGATTNQPQHF.